The 13 T cell receptor beta chains reported below all come from one sample, sequenced in a study of cytomegalovirus exposure and HLA in healthy donors. With 60 Vbeta and 13 Jbeta primers, the PCR was carried out. Sequencing was performed with immunoSEQ multiplex PCR; in TCRdb, only in-frame clones are kept and a portion is missing. The sample yields 180,000 or so clones, roughly 82% seen once. Sample: PBMCs. These receptors all come from a man aged 35 to 55 in good health and CMV-seronegative.

This chain joins TRBV7-2 and TRBJ2-4, with D perhaps TRBD1 (5 bases). V was cut by 3 bases and J by 0 bases, with 6 bases left in between. CDR3 length equals 14 residues. Germline lookup yields CDR1 SGHTA and CDR2 FQGNSA. CDR3 sequence reads: CASSLGPAKNIQYF. CDR3 DNA sequence: TGTGCCAGCAGCTTGGGGCCAGCCAAAAACATTCAGTACTTC. The variable domain in full, with the rest retrieved from reference TRBV7-2 and TRBJ2-4, is GAGVSQSPSNKVTEKGKDVELRCDPISGHTALYWYRQSLGQGLEFLIYFQGNSAPDKSGLPSDRFSAERTGGSVSTLTIQRTQQEDSAVYLCASSLGPAKNIQYFGAGTRLSVL.

The gene calls are TRBV2 and TRBJ2-7; a possible D gene is TRBD2 (6 bases). The germline V and J ends were trimmed by 7 bases and 0 bases, with 16 bases remaining between them. CDR3 size: 15 residues. Germline V lookup: CDR1 SNHLY, CDR2 FYNNEI. The CDR3 protein is CASTKVGGNSYEQYF. The CDR3 DNA reads as TGTGCCAGCACTAAAGTGGGAGGCAACTCCTACGAGCAGTACTTC. The full variable domain, its missing parts supplied by reference TRBV2 and TRBJ2-7, is EPEVTQTPSHQVTQMGQEVILRCVPISNHLYFYWYRQILGQKVEFLVSFYNNEISEKSEIFDDQFSVERPDGSNFTLKIRSTKLEDSAMYFCASTKVGGNSYEQYFGPGTRLTVT.

This chain links TRBV27 with TRBJ1-3; 10 bases fit TRBD1. Unmatched junction bases numbered 10, after V lost 5 bases and J lost 3 bases. The CDR3 covers 17 residues. Germline CDR1 MNHEY, CDR2 SMNVEV (reference sequence). The CDR3 here is CASSPKVGDRGGNTIYF. Written as DNA, the CDR3 is TGTGCCAGCAGTCCCAAAGTAGGGGACAGGGGTGGAAACACCATATATTTT.

The chain uses TRBV7-2 and TRBJ2-7, with TRBD2 matching over 7 bases. Germline lookup yields CDR1 SGHTA and CDR2 FQGNSA. The length of the CDR3 is 14 residues. The J segment lost 5 bases and the V segment lost 2 bases, leaving 6 bases of the junction unmatched. This chain's CDR3 is CASSLSGGPDEQYF. CDR3 DNA sequence: TGTGCCAGCAGCTTATCGGGAGGCCCCGACGAGCAGTACTTC.

The gene calls are TRBV5-1 and TRBJ2-1, with 7 bases lining up with TRBD2. Trimming took 4 bases from V and 0 from J; bases not matched to a gene: 1. In germline, CDR1 is SGHRS, CDR2 YFSETQ. The CDR3 extends over 14 amino acids. The CDR3 DNA is TGCGCCAGCAGCGGGAGGGCCTCCTACAATGAGCAGTTCTTC. Its translation is CASSGRASYNEQFF.

This clone was recorded once. The V call is TRBV2, the J call TRBJ2-7, with 8 bases aligning to TRBD1. This CDR3 has 13 amino acids. V was pared by 8 bases and J by 2 bases, with 5 bases of the junction left unmatched. Germline CDR1 SNHLY, CDR2 FYNNEI. DNA for the CDR3: TGTGCCAGCCGGGGACAGGCACCCTACGAGCAGTACTTC. Translation gives CASRGQAPYEQYF.

V gene TRBV7-9 combines with J gene TRBJ1-1, with D uncertain. The CDR3 covers 15 residues. V shed 1 base and J shed 1 base, with 10 bases lying between them. The germline gives CDR1 SEHNR, CDR2 FQNEAQ (reference sequence). CDR3 sequence: CASSLDALENTEAFF. CDR3 nucleotide sequence: TGTGCCAGCAGCTTAGACGCCTTAGAGAACACTGAAGCTTTCTTT.

The chain is built from TRBV14 and TRBJ1-1, with unresolved D. The V gene's germline CDR1 is SGHDN and CDR2 FVKESK. Trimming removed 2 bases at V and 3 bases at J, with 7 bases between. The CDR3 is 13 residues long. The CDR3 DNA sequence: TGTGCCAGCAGCCAACAGAAACACACTGAAGCTTTCTTT. The encoded protein is CASSQQKHTEAFF.

The chain carries TRBV7-9 and TRBJ1-2; D is undetermined. Germline V CDR1 and CDR2: SEHNR, FQNEAQ (reference sequence). V was pared by 3 bases and J by 4 bases, with 9 bases between. The CDR3 is 13 amino acids. The CDR3 loop reads CASSFNPVYGYTF. The CDR3 DNA follows: TGTGCCAGCAGCTTCAATCCGGTCTATGGCTACACCTTC.

There are a few counts of this clone. The chain carries TRBV5-5 and TRBJ2-7; 8 positions match TRBD2. The germline CDR1 and CDR2 sequences are SGHKS and YYEKEE (reference sequence). The V segment lost 4 bases and the J segment 4 bases; nucleotides outside the gene matches: 10. The CDR3 loop spans 15 amino acids. CDR3 in DNA: TGTGCCAGCAGCGTCAGTAGCGGGAATGTTTACGAGCAGTACTTC. It is translated as CASSVSSGNVYEQYF.

The CDR3 DNA is TGTGCCAGCAGCCCAGCGACTAGCGGAGGGGGTAATGAGCAGTTCTTC. It yields the protein CASSPATSGGGNEQFF. The rearrangement links TRBV7-9 to TRBJ2-1; 9 nucleotides line up with TRBD2. The CDR3 has 16 residues. Germline lookup yields CDR1 SEHNR and CDR2 FQNEAQ (reference sequence). V shed 5 bases, J shed 7 bases, and the junction held 12 bases outside the gene matches. The whole variable domain, filled in from reference TRBV7-9 and TRBJ2-1, reads DTGVSQNPRHKITKRGQNVTFRCDPISEHNRLYWYRQTLGQGPEFLTYFQNEAQLEKSRLLSDRFSAERPKGSFSTLEIQRTEQGDSAMYLCASSPATSGGGNEQFFGPGTRLTVL.

V usage is TRBV4-2 and J usage is TRBJ2-7; tentatively, D is TRBD2 (6 bases). The CDR3 loop spans 12 amino acids. In germline, CDR1 is LGHNA, CDR2 YNFKEQ. Trimming removed 4 bases from V and 5 bases from J, with 9 bases in between. The CDR3 region is CASSPRGNEQYF. CDR3 in DNA: TGTGCCAGCAGCCCCCGGGGGAACGAGCAGTACTTC.

The chain recombines TRBV5-1 with TRBJ2-7; D is perhaps TRBD1 (5 bases). This CDR3 is built from 14 residues. The V and J ends lost 0 bases and 3 bases respectively, with 10 bases between them. Per the germline V gene, CDR1 is SGHRS and CDR2 is YFSETQ. The CDR3 DNA sequence: TGCGCCAGCAGCTTGGCAACAGGTCTCTACGAGCAGTACTTC. This codes for CASSLATGLYEQYF.